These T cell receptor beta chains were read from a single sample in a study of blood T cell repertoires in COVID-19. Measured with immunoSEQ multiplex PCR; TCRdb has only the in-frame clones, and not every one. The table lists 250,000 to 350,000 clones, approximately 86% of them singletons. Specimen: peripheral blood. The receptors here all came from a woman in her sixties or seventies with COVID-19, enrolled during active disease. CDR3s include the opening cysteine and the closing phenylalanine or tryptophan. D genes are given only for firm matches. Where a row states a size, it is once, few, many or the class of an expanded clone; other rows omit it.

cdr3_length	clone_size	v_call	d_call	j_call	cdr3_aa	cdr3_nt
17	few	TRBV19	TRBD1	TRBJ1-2	CASRGAGTGNRSPGYTF	TGTGCCAGTAGGGGAGCGGGGACAGGGAACCGTTCTCCGGGCTACACCTTC
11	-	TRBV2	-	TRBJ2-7	CASSVEGGQYF	TGTGCCAGCAGTGTAGAGGGTGGACAGTACTTC
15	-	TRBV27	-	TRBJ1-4	CASSLAGGVREKLFF	TGTGCCAGCAGTTTAGCGGGAGGGGTAAGGGAAAAACTGTTTTTT
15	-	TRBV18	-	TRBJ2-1	CASSRQSSSYNEQFF	TGTGCCAGCTCACGACAGTCGAGCTCCTACAATGAGCAGTTCTTC
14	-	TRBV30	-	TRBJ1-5	CAWSVEGGYQPQHF	TGTGCCTGGAGTGTGGAAGGGGGATATCAGCCCCAGCATTTT
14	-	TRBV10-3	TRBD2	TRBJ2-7	CAISGLAGPYEQYF	TGTGCCATCAGTGGACTAGCGGGGCCCTACGAGCAGTACTTC
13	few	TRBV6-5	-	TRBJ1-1	CASSYSRDTEAFF	TGTGCCAGCAGTTACTCCAGGGACACTGAAGCTTTCTTT
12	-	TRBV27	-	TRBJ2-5	CASILKEETQYF	TGTGCCAGCATCCTAAAGGAGGAGACCCAGTACTTC
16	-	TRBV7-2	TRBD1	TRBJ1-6	CASSFWAGGNNSPLHF	TGTGCCAGCAGCTTTTGGGCAGGGGGGAATAATTCACCCCTCCACTTT
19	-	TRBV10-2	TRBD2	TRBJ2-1	CASSDRTSGGAVSYNEQFF	TGCGCCAGCAGTGATCGGACTAGCGGGGGGGCCGTCTCCTACAATGAGCAGTTCTTC
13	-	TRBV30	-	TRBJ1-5	CAWSFGSNQPQHF	TGTGCCTGGAGTTTCGGGAGCAATCAGCCCCAGCATTTT
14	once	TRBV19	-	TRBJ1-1	CASFRQALLGEAFF	TGTGCCAGTTTCAGACAGGCCCTATTGGGTGAAGCTTTCTTT
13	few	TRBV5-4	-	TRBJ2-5	CASTPDSQKTQYF	TGTGCCAGCACTCCGGACAGCCAAAAGACCCAGTACTTC
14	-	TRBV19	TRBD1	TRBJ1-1	CASGNPGQHTEAFF	TGTGCCAGTGGTAACCCGGGACAGCACACTGAAGCTTTCTTT
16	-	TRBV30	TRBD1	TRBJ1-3	CAWSGGQAFSGNTIYF	TGTGCCTGGAGTGGGGGACAGGCGTTCTCTGGAAACACCATATATTTT
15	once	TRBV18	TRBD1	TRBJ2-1	CASSPPAGGYNEQFF	TGTGCCAGCTCACCACCGGCAGGGGGCTACAATGAGCAGTTCTTC
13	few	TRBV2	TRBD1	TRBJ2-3	CASRDRPTDTQYF	TGTGCCAGCAGGGACAGGCCCACAGATACGCAGTATTTT
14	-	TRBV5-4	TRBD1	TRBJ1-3	CASSRDRGQGTIYF	TGTGCCAGCAGCCGGGACAGGGGGCAAGGCACCATATATTTT
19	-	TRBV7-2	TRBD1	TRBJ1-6	CASSLAFGTGSFYNSPLHF	TGTGCCAGCAGCTTAGCATTTGGGACAGGGAGCTTCTATAATTCACCCCTCCACTTT
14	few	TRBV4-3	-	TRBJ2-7	CASSQDETSYEQYF	TGCGCCAGCAGCCAAGATGAAACAAGCTACGAGCAGTACTTC
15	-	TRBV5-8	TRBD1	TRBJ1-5	CASSLRGQFNQPQHF	TGTGCCAGCAGCTTGAGGGGACAGTTCAATCAGCCCCAGCATTTT
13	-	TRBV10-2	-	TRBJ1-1	CASKWSMNTEAFF	TGCGCCAGCAAATGGAGTATGAACACTGAAGCTTTCTTT
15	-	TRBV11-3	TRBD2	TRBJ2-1	CASSLRGESYNEQFF	TGTGCCAGCAGCTTACGGGGGGAGTCCTACAATGAGCAGTTCTTC
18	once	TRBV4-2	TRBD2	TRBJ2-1	CASSQGFLGGGAYNEQFF	TGTGCCAGCAGCCAAGGCTTTCTCGGCGGGGGGGCCTACAATGAGCAGTTCTTC
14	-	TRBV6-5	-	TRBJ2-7	CASSYSIGTYEQYF	TGTGCCAGCAGTTACTCGATCGGGACCTACGAGCAGTACTTC
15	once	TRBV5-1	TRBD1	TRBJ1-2	CASSSQGGAGYGYTF	TGCGCCAGCAGCTCCCAGGGGGGCGCCGGATATGGCTACACCTTC
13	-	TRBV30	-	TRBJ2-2	CAWSVTGTGELFF	TGTGCCTGGAGTGTAACCGGCACCGGGGAGCTGTTTTTT
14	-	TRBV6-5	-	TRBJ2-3	CASSYLRSTDTQYF	TGTGCCAGCAGTTACCTCCGTAGCACAGATACGCAGTATTTT
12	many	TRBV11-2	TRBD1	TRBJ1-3	CASSLDLTGADF	TGTGCCAGCAGCTTAGATTTAACAGGGGCGGATTTT
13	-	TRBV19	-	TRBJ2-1	CASREGTINEQFF	TGTGCCAGTAGGGAGGGAACGATCAATGAGCAGTTCTTC
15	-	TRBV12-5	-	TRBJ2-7	CASGSPMKGRYEQYF	TGTGCTAGTGGTTCCCCGATGAAGGGGCGGTACGAGCAGTACTTC
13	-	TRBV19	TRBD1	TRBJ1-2	CASSIPGQAGYTF	TGTGCCAGTAGTATCCCGGGACAGGCGGGCTACACCTTC
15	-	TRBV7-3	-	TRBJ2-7	CASSVDLLGADEQYF	TGTGCCAGCAGCGTGGATCTCTTAGGGGCGGACGAGCAGTACTTC
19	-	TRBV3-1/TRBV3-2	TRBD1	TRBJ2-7	CASSPKKERKTGGGDEQYF	TGTGCCAGCAGCCCAAAAAAGGAAAGGAAGACAGGGGGTGGGGACGAGCAGTACTTC